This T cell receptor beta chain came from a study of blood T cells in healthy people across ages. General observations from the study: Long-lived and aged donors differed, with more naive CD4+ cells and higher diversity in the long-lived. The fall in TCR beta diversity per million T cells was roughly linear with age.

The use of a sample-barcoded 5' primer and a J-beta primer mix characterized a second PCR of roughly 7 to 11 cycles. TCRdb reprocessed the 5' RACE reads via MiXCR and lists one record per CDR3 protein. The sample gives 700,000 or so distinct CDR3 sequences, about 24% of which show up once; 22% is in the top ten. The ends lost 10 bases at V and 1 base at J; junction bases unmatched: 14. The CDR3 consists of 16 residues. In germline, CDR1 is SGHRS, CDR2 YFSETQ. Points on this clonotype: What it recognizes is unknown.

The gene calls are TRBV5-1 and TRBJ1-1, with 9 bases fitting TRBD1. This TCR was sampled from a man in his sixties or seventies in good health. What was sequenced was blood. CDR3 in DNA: TGCGCCCGCGCTTTCAACCCGGGACAGGGGAACACTGAAGCTTTCTTT. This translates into CARAFNPGQGNTEAFF. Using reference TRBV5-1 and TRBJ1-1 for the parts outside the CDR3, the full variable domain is KAGVTQTPRYLIKTRGQQVTLSCSPISGHRSVSWYQQTPGQGLQFLFEYFSETQRNKGNFPGRFSGRQFSNSRSEMNVSTLELGDSALYLCARAFNPGQGNTEAFFGQGTRLTVV.